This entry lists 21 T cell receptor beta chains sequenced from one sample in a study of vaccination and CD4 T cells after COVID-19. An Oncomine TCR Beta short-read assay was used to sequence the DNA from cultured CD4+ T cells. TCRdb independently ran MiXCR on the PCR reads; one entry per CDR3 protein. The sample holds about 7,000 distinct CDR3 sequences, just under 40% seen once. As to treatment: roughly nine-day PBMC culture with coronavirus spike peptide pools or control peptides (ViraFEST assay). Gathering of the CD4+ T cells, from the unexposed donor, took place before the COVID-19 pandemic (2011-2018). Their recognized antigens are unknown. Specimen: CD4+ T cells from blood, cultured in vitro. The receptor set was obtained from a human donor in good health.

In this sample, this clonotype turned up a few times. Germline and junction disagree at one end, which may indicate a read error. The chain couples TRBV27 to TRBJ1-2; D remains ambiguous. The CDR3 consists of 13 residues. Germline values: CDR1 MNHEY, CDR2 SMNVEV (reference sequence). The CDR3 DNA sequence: TGTGCCAGCAGTTTTGATAGGTTGACCCCCGCCAACTTC. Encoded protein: CASSFDRLTPANF.

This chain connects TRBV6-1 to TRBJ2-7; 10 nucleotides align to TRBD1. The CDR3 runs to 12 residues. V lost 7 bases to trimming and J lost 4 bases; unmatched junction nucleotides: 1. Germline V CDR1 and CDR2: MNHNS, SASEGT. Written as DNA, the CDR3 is TGTGCCAGCAAGGACAGGGGGTACGAGCAGTACTTC. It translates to CASKDRGYEQYF.

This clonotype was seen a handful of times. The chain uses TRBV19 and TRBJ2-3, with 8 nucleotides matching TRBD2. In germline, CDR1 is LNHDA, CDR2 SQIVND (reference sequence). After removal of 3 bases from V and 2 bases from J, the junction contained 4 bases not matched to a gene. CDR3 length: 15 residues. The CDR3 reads CASSIGGGTTDTQYF. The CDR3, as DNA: TGTGCCAGTAGTATCGGGGGGGGGACCACAGATACGCAGTATTTT.

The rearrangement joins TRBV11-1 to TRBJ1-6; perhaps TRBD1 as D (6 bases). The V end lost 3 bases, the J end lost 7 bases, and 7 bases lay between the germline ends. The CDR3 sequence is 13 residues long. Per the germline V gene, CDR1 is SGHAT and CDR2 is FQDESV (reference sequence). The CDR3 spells CASSFGGNSPLHF. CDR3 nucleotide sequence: TGTGCCAGCAGCTTCGGGGGCAATTCACCCCTCCACTTT.

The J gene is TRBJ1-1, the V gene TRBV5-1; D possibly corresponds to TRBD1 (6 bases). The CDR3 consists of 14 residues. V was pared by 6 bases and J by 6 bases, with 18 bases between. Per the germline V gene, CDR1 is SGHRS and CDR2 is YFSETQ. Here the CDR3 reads CASTQWGGGSEAFF. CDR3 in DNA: TGCGCCAGCACCCAGTGGGGGGGGGGCTCTGAAGCTTTCTTT.

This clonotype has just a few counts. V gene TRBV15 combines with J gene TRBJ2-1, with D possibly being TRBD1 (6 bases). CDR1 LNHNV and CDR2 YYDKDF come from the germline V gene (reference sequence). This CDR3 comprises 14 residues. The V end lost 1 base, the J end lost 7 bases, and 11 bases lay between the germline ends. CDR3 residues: CATSRGGQLNEQFF. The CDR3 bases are TGTGCCACCAGCAGAGGGGGACAATTGAATGAGCAGTTCTTC.

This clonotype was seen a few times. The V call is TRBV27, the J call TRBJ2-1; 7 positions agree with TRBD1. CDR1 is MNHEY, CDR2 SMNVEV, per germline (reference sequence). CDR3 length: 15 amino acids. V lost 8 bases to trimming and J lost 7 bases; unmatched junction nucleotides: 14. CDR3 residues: CASLLTGKGRNEQFF. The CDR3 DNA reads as TGTGCCAGCCTATTGACAGGGAAGGGTAGGAATGAGCAGTTCTTC.

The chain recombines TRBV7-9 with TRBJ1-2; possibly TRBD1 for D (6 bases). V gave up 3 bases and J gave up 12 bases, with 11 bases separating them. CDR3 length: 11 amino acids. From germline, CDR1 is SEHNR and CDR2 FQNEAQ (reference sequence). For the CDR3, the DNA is TGTGCCAGCAGCTTTAGGGGGAGCCACACCTTC. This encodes CASSFRGSHTF.

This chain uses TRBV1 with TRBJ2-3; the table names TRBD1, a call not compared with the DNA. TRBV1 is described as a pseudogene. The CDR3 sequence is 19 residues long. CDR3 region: CTSSQEFEQGRTSTDTQYF. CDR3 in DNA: TGCACCAGCAGCCAAGAATTTGAGCAGGGACGAACTAGCACAGATACGCAGTATTTT.

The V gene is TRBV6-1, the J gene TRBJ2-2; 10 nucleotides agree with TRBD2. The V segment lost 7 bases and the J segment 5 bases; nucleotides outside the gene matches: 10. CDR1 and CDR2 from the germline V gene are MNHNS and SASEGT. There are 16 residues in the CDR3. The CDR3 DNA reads TGTGCCAGCAAAAGGAGCGGGGGGGCGGGTACCGGGGAGCTGTTTTTT. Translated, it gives CASKRSGGAGTGELFF.

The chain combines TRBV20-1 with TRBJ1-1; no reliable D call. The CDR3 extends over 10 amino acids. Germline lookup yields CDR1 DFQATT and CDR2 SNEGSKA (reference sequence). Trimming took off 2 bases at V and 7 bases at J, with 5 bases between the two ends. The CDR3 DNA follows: TGCAGTGCTAGAAGGGTTGAAGCTTTCTTT. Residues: CSARRVEAFF.

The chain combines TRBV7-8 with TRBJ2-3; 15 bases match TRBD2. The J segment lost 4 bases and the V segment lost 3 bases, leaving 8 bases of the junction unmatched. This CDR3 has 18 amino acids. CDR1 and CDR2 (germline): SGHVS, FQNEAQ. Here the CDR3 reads CASSFLGLAGGRPDTQYF. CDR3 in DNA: TGTGCCAGCAGCTTCCTGGGACTAGCGGGGGGAAGGCCAGATACGCAGTATTTT.

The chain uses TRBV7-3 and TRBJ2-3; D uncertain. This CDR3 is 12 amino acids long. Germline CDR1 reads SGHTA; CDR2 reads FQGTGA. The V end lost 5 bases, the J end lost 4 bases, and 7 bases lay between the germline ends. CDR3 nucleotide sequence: TGTGCCAGCAGCCCTGGCGCAGATACGCAGTATTTT. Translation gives CASSPGADTQYF.

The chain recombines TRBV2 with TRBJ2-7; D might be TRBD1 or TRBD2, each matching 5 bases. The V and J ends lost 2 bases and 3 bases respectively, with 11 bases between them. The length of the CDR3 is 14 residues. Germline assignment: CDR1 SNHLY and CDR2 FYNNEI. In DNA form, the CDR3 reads TGTGCCAGCAGTGAAATCGGGACCGACTACGAGCAGTACTTC. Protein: CASSEIGTDYEQYF.

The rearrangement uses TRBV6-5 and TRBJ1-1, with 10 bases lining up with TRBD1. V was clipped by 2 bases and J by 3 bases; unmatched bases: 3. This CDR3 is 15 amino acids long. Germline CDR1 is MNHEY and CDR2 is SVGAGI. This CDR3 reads CASSYKGQGYTEAFF. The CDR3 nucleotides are TGTGCCAGCAGTTACAAGGGACAGGGGTACACTGAAGCTTTCTTT.

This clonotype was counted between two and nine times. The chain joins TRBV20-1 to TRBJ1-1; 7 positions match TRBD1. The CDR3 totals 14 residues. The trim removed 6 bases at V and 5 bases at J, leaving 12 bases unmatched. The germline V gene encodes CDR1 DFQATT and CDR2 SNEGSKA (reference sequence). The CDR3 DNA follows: TGCAGTGCGGTAAGACAGGGCACGGAAACTGAAGCTTTCTTT. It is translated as CSAVRQGTETEAFF.

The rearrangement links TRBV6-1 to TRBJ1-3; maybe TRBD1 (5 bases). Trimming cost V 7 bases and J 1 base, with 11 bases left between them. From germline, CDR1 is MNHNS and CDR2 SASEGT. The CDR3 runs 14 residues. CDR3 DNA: TGTGCCAGCAAACGGGGGGGTTCTGGAAACACCATATATTTT. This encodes CASKRGGSGNTIYF.

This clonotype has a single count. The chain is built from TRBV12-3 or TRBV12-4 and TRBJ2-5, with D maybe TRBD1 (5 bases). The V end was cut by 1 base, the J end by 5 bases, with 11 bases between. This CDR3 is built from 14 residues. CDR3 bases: TGTGCCAGCAGTTTAGTGGGGCCATGGGAGACCCAGTACTTC. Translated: CASSLVGPWETQYF.

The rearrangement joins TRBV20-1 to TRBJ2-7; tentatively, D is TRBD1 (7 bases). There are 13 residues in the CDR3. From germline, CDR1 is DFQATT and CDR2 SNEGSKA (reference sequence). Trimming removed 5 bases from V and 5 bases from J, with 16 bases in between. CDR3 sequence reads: CSAGLQGLHEQYF. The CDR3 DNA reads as TGCAGTGCTGGACTACAGGGGCTCCACGAGCAGTACTTC.

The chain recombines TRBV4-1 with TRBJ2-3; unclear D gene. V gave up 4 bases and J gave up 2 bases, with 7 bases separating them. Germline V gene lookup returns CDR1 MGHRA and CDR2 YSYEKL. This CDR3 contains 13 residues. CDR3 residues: CASSLQHTDTQYF. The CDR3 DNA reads TGCGCCAGCAGCCTCCAACACACAGATACGCAGTATTTT.

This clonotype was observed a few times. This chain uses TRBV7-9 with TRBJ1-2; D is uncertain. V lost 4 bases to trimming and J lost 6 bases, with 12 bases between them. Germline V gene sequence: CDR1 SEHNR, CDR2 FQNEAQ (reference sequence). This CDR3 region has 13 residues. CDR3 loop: CASSSTGSNGYTF. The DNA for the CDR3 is TGTGCCAGCAGCTCGACCGGTTCTAATGGCTACACCTTC.